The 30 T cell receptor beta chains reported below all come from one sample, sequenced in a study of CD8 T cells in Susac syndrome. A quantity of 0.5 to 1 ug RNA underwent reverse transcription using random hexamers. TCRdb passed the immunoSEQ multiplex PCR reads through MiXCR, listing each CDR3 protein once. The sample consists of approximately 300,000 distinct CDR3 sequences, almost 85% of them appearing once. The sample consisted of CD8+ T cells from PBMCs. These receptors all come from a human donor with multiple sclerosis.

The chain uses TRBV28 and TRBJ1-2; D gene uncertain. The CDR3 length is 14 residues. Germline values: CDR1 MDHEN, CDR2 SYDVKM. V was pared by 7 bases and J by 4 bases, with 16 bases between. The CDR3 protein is CASTSHQAIYGYTF. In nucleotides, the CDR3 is TGTGCCAGCACCTCTCACCAGGCGATCTATGGCTACACCTTC.

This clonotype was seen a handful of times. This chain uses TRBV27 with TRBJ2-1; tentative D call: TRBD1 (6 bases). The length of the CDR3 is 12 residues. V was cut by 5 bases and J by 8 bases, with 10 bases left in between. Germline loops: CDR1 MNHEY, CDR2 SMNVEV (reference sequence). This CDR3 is CASSLPGDEQFF. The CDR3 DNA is TGTGCCAGCAGTCTCCCAGGGGATGAGCAGTTCTTC.

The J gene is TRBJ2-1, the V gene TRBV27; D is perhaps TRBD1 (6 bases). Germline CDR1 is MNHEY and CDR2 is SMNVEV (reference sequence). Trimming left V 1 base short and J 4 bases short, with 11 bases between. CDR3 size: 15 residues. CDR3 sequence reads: CASSLYQGLYNEQFF. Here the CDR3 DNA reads TGTGCCAGCAGTTTATACCAGGGGTTATACAATGAGCAGTTCTTC.

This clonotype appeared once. CDR3: CASSPEDRENYGYTF. As DNA, the CDR3 is TGCGCCAGCAGCCCAGAGGACAGGGAGAACTATGGCTACACCTTC. The chain has TRBV4-3 and TRBJ1-2; TRBD1 aligns across 8 bases. CDR3 length: 15 amino acids. Germline V gives CDR1 LGHNA, CDR2 YSLEER. J gave up 2 bases and V 4 bases, and 6 bases lay outside the gene matches.

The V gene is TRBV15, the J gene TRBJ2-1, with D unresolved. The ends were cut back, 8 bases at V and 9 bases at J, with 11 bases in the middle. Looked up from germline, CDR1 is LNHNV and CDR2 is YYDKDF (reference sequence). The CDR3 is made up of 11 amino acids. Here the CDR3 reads CATGFSTEQFF. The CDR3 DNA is TGTGCCACCGGGTTTAGTACTGAGCAGTTCTTC.

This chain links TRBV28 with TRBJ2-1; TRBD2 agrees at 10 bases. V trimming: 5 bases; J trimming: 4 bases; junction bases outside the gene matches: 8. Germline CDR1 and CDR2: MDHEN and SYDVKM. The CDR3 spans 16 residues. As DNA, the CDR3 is TGTGCCAGCAGTCCTCCGACTAGCGGGTTTTACAATGAGCAGTTCTTC. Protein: CASSPPTSGFYNEQFF.

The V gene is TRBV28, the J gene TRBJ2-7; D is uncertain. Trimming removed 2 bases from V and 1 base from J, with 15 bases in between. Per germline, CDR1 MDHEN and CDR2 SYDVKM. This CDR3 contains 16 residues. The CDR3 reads CASSLHYGERSYEQYF. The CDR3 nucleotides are TGTGCCAGCAGTTTACATTATGGCGAGCGTTCCTACGAGCAGTACTTC.

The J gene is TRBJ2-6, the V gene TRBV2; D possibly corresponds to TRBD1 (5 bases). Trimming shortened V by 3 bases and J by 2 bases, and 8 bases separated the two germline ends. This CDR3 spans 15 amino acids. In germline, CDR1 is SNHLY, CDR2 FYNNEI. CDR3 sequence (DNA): TGTGCCAGCAGTGAGACAGAAACTGGGGCCAACGTCCTGACTTTC. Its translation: CASSETETGANVLTF.

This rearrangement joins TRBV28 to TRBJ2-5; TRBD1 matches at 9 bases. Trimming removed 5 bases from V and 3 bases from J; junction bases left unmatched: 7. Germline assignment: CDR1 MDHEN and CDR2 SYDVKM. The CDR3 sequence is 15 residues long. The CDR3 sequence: CASSPDRGGKETQYF. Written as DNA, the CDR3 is TGTGCCAGCAGTCCGGACAGGGGAGGTAAAGAGACCCAGTACTTC.

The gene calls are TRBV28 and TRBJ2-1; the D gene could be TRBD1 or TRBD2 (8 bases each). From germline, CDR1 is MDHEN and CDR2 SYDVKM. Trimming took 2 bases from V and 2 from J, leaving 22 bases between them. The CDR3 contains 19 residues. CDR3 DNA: TGTGCCAGCAGTTTAACAGGGGGGAGCGGGAGTTCGCCCTACAATGAGCAGTTCTTC. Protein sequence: CASSLTGGSGSSPYNEQFF.

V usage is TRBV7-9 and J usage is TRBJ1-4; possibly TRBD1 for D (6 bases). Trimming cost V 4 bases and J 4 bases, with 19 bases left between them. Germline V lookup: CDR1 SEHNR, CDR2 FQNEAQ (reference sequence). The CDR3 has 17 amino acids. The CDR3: CASSSQEPGHLNEKLFF. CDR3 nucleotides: TGTGCCAGCAGCTCTCAAGAACCGGGACACCTTAATGAAAAACTGTTTTTT.

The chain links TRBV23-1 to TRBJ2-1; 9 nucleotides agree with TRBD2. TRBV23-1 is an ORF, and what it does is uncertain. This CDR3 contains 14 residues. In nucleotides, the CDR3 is TGCGGGACCAAAGCGGGAGGCTCCTACAATGAGCAGTTCTTC. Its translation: CGTKAGGSYNEQFF.

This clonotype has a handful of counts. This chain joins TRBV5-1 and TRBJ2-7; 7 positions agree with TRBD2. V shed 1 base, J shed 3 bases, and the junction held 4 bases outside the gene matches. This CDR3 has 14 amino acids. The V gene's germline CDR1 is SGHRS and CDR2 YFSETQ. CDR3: CASSLTSANYEQYF. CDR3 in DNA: TGCGCCAGCAGCTTGACTAGCGCCAACTACGAGCAGTACTTC. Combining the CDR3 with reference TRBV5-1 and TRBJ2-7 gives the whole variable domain KAGVTQTPRYLIKTRGQQVTLSCSPISGHRSVSWYQQTPGQGLQFLFEYFSETQRNKGNFPGRFSGRQFSNSRSEMNVSTLELGDSALYLCASSLTSANYEQYFGPGTRLTVT.

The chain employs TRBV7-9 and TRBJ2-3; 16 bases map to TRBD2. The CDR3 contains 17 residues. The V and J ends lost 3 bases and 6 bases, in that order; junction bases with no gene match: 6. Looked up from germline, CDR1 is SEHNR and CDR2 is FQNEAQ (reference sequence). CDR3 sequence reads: CASSLGLAGGPSDTQYF. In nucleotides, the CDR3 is TGTGCCAGCAGCTTGGGACTAGCGGGAGGGCCTTCGGATACGCAGTATTTT. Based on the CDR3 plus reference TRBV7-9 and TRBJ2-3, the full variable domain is DTGVSQNPRHKITKRGQNVTFRCDPISEHNRLYWYRQTLGQGPEFLTYFQNEAQLEKSRLLSDRFSAERPKGSFSTLEIQRTEQGDSAMYLCASSLGLAGGPSDTQYFGPGTRLTVL.

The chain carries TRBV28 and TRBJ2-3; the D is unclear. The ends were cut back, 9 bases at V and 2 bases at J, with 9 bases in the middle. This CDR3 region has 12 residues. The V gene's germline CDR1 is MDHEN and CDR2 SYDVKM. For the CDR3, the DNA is TGTGCCAGTAACATCAACACAGATACGCAGTATTTT. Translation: CASNINTDTQYF.

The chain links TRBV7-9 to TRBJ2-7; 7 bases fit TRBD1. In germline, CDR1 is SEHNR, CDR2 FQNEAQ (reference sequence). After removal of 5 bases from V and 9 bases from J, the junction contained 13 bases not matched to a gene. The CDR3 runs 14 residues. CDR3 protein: CASSQSGTEVGQYF. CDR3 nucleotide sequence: TGTGCCAGCAGCCAATCCGGGACAGAGGTGGGGCAGTACTTC.

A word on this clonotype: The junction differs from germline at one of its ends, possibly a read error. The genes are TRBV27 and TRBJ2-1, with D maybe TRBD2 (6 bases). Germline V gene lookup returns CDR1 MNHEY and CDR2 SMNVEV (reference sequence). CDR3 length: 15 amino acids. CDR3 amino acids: CASGLGTGAYNEQFF. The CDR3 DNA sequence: TGTGCCAGCGGTTTGGGGACGGGGGCCTACAATGAGCAGTTCTTC.

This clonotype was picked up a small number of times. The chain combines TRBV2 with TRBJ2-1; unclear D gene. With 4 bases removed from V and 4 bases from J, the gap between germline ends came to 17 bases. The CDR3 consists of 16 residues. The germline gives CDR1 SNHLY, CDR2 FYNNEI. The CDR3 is CASSASPDGPYNEQFF. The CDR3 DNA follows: TGTGCCAGCAGTGCAAGTCCCGACGGACCTTACAATGAGCAGTTCTTC.

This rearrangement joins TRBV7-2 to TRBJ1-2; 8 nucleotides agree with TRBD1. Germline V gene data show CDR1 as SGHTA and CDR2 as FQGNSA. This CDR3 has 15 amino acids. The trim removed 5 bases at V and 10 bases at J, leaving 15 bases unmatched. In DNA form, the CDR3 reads TGTGCCAGCAGCCGACCTACGACAGGGGTAAAGGACTACACCTTC. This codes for CASSRPTTGVKDYTF.

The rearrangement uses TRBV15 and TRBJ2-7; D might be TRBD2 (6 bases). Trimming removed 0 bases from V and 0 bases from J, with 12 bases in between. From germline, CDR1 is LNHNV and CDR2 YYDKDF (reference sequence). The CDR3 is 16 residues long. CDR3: CATSRDEAGSSYEQYF. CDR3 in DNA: TGTGCCACCAGCAGAGATGAGGCCGGGAGCTCCTACGAGCAGTACTTC.

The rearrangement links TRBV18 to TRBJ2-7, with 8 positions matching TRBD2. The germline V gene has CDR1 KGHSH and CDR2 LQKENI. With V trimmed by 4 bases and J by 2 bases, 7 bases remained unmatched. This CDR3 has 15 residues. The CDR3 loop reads CASSRRGVYTYEQYF. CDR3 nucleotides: TGTGCCAGCTCACGGCGGGGGGTTTACACCTACGAGCAGTACTTC.

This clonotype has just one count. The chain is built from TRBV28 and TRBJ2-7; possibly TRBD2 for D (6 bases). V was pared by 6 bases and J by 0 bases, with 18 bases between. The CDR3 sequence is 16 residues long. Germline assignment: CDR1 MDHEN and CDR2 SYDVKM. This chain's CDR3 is CASSPIMRDDSYEQYF. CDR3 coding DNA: TGTGCCAGCAGCCCTATTATGCGGGATGACTCCTACGAGCAGTACTTC. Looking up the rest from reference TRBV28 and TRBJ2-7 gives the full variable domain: DVKVTQSSRYLVKRTGEKVFLECVQDMDHENMFWYRQDPGLGLRLIYFSYDVKMKEKGDIPEGYSVSREKKERFSLILESASTNQTSMYLCASSPIMRDDSYEQYFGPGTRLTVT.

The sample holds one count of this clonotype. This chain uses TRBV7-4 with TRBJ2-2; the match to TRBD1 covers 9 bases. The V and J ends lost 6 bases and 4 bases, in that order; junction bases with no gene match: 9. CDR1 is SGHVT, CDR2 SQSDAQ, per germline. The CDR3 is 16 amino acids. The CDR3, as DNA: TGTGCCAGCAGAGCCACAGGGGGCTCTGGCACCGGGGAGCTGTTTTTT. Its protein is CASRATGGSGTGELFF.

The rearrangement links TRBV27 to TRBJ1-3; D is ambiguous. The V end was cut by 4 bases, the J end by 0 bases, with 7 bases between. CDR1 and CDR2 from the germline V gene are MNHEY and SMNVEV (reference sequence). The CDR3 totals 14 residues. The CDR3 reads CASSWDRSGNTIYF. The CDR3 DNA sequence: TGTGCCAGCAGTTGGGATCGCTCTGGAAACACCATATATTTT.

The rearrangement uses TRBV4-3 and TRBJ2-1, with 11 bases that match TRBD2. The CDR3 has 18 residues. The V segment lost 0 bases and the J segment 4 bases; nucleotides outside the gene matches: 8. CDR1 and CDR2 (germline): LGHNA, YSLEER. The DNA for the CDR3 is TGCGCCAGCAGCCAAGATGCACCCGGGACTAGCGGTTACAATGAGCAGTTCTTC. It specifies CASSQDAPGTSGYNEQFF.

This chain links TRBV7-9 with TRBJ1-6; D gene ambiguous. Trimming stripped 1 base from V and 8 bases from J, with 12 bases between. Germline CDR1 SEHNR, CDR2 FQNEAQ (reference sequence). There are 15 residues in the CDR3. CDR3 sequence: CASSLVGPPDSPLHF. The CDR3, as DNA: TGTGCCAGCAGCTTAGTCGGCCCTCCAGATTCACCCCTCCACTTT.

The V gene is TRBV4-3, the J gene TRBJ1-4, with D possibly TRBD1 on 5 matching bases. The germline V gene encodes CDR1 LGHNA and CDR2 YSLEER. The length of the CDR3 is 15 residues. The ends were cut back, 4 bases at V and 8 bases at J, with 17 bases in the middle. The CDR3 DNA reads TGCGCCAGCAGCCGGCTTACCGGGGCCACGGAAAAACTGTTTTTT. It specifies CASSRLTGATEKLFF.

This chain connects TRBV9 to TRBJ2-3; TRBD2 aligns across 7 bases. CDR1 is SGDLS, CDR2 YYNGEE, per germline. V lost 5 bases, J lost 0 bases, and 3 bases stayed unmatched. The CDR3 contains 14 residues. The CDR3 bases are TGTGCCAGCAGTGTTAGCGGGAGCACAGATACGCAGTATTTT. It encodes CASSVSGSTDTQYF.

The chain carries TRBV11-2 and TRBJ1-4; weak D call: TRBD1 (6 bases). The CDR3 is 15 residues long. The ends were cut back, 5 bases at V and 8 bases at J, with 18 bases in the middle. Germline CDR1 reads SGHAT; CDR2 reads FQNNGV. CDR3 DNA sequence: TGTGCCAGCAGCCGAACCGGGGGGGCCAGGGAAAAACTGTTTTTT. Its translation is CASSRTGGAREKLFF.

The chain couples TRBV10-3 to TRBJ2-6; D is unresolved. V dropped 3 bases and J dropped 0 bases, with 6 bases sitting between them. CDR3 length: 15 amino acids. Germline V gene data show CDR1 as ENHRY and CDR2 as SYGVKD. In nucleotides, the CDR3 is TGTGCCATCAGTGACCCCCCCTCTGGGGCCAACGTCCTGACTTTC. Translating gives CAISDPPSGANVLTF.